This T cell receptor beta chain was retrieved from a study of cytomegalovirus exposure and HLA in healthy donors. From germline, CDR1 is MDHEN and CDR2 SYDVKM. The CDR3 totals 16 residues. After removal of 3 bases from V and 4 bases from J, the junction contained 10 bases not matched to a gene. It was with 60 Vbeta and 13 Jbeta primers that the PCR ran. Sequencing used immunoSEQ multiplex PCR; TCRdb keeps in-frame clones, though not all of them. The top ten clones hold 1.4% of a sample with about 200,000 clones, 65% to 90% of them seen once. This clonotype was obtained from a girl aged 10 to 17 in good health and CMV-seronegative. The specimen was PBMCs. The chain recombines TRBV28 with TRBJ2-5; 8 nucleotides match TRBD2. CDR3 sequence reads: CASSFSSGVGRETQYF. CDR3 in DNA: TGTGCCAGCAGTTTCAGTAGCGGGGTAGGGCGAGAGACCCAGTACTTC.